The clone carrying this T cell receptor beta chain has only a few counts. Its antigen is unknown. Preparation of the TCRbeta library was carried out with unique molecular identifiers. MiXCR was run by TCRdb on the PCR reads, yielding one entry per CDR3 protein. The sample records about 440,000 distinct CDR3 sequences, over 40% being singletons. The length of the CDR3 is 14 residues. V was trimmed by 0 bases and J by 1 base, leaving 7 bases between them. The germline gives CDR1 LGHDT, CDR2 YNNKEL (reference sequence). These data belong to a study of T-cell reconstitution after alpha-beta-depleted transplantation in children. Findings and caveats of the study: The origin of alpha-beta T cells about two months after transplant was reportedly several hundred expanded graft clones.

The source was PBMCs, collected before TCRalphabeta/CD19-depleted stem cell transplant. The genes are TRBV3-1 and TRBJ2-7; D is unclear. The receptor's source is a girl aged 2 to 9 with aplastic anemia, due to receive a stem cell transplant. CDR3 sequence: CASSQEAISYEQYF. The CDR3 nucleotides are TGTGCCAGCAGCCAAGAGGCCATTTCCTACGAGCAGTACTTC.